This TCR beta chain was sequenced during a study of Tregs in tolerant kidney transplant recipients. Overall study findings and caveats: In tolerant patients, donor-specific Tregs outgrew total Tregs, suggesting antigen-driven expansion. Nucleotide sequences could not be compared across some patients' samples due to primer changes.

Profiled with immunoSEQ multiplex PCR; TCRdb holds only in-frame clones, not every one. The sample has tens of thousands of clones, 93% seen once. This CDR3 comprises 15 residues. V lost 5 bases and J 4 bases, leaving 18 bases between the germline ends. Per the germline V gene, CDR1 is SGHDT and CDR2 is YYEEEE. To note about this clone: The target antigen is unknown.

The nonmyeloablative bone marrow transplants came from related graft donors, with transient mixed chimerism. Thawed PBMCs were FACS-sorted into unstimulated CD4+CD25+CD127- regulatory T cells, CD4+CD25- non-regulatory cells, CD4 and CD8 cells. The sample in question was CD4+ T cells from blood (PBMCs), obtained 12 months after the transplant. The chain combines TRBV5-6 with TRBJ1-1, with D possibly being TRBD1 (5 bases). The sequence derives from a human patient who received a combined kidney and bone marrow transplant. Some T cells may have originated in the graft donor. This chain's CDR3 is CASRRGRAIGTEAFF. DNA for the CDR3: TGTGCCAGCAGGCGGGGCAGGGCCATTGGCACTGAAGCTTTCTTT.